This T cell receptor (beta chain) is from a study of CXCR3-negative and CXCR3-positive naive CD8 T cells. General observations from the study: Researchers report that CXCR3-positive naive cells carry more hydrophobic TRB CDR3s than CXCR3-negative naive cells.

Comment on this clonotype: No antigen is known for it.

Through 5' RACE with UMI labels, the TRB cDNA libraries were prepared. TCRdb reprocessed the 5' RACE reads and stores each CDR3 protein as one record, lacking DNA. Recorded for this sample: 55,000 to 70,000 distinct CDR3 sequences. Germline CDR1 is LGHNT and CDR2 is FRNRAP. The CDR3 spans 18 residues. The sample consisted of naive CXCR3+ CD8+ T cells from blood. As for subset: CD45RO-CCR7+CD27+CD95- naive CD8+ T cells expressing CXCR3 (TNR3+). The sequence was obtained from a human donor in good health. Some clones in this sample may be carry-over from other donors' samples. This rearrangement joins TRBV12-5 to TRBJ2-3; TCRdb gives TRBD1 as the D gene, but with no DNA this cannot be confirmed. CDR3 amino acids: CASGLAGERAWGTDTQYF.